One sample yielded the 30 T cell receptor beta chains listed below, sequenced in a study of T cell responses to AZD1222 COVID-19 vaccine. Produced via immunoSEQ multiplex PCR; TCRdb's table is partial and in-frame only. This table has some 100,000 clones, just under 90% appearing once. This sample comprised peripheral blood, obtained on day 0 of AZD1222 vaccination. The source of these receptors is an adult in good health.

V usage is TRBV19 and J usage is TRBJ1-4; D is unresolved. Trimming left V 3 bases short and J 5 bases short, with 13 bases between. The CDR3 is made up of 15 amino acids. Germline V lookup: CDR1 LNHDA, CDR2 SQIVND (reference sequence). CDR3 nucleotide sequence: TGTGCCAGTAGTATCTCTGCCAGTTCAAATGAAAAACTGTTTTTT. Translation gives CASSISASSNEKLFF.

The chain recombines TRBV28 with TRBJ1-1; D perhaps matches TRBD1 (6 bases). Germline-derived CDR1 and CDR2 are MDHEN and SYDVKM. Trimming cost V 3 bases and J 2 bases, with 7 bases left between them. This CDR3 is 13 amino acids long. In DNA form, the CDR3 reads TGTGCCAGCAGTTTCAGGGGCAACACTGAAGCTTTCTTT. Amino acid sequence: CASSFRGNTEAFF.

CDR3 bases: TGTGCCAGCAGCTTAGGGACTGAGTATGGCTACACCTTC. This encodes CASSLGTEYGYTF. The chain employs TRBV7-2 and TRBJ1-2; D uncertain. The CDR3 sequence is 13 residues long. Germline loops: CDR1 SGHTA, CDR2 FQGNSA. V was cut by 1 base and J by 5 bases, with 8 bases left in between. Looking up the rest from reference TRBV7-2 and TRBJ1-2 gives the full variable domain: GAGVSQSPSNKVTEKGKDVELRCDPISGHTALYWYRQSLGQGLEFLIYFQGNSAPDKSGLPSDRFSAERTGGSVSTLTIQRTQQEDSAVYLCASSLGTEYGYTFGSGTRLTVV.

This chain joins TRBV27 and TRBJ2-3; D unresolved. This CDR3 region has 13 residues. Germline values: CDR1 MNHEY, CDR2 SMNVEV (reference sequence). Trimming pared 2 bases from V and 4 bases from J, leaving 7 bases between. The CDR3 bases are TGTGCCAGCAGTTTAAGCCGGGCAGATACGCAGTATTTT. It yields the protein CASSLSRADTQYF.

The V call is TRBV7-9, the J call TRBJ2-6; D might be TRBD2 (5 bases). The V gene's germline CDR1 is SEHNR and CDR2 FQNEAQ (reference sequence). V lost 5 bases to trimming and J lost 1 base, with 12 bases between them. The CDR3 is 16 residues long. The CDR3 DNA reads TGTGCCAGCAGCGAAACCACGGGGTCTGGGGCCAACGTCCTGACTTTC. It specifies CASSETTGSGANVLTF.

The V gene is TRBV7-9, the J gene TRBJ1-6, with 8 bases lining up with TRBD1. J was trimmed by 8 bases and V by 5 bases; bases with no gene match: 8. The CDR3 consists of 15 residues. Germline V gene lookup returns CDR1 SEHNR and CDR2 FQNEAQ (reference sequence). The CDR3 sequence is CASSLGQGRYSPLHF. The CDR3 DNA sequence: TGTGCCAGCAGCCTTGGACAGGGCCGCTATTCACCCCTCCACTTT.

The gene calls are TRBV7-9 and TRBJ2-4; 10 bases agree with TRBD2. The CDR3 contains 19 residues. After removal of 0 bases from V and 0 bases from J, the junction contained 8 bases not matched to a gene. Germline V lookup: CDR1 SEHNR, CDR2 FQNEAQ (reference sequence). The CDR3 region is CASSLAAVTSGRAKNIQYF. CDR3 nucleotide sequence: TGTGCCAGCAGCTTAGCCGCCGTGACTAGCGGGCGAGCCAAAAACATTCAGTACTTC.

This rearrangement joins TRBV18 to TRBJ1-2; TRBD1 matches at 7 bases. Per the germline V gene, CDR1 is KGHSH and CDR2 is LQKENI. This CDR3 has 13 residues. The junction had 10 bases not matched to a gene; V was cut back by 5 bases and J by 10 bases. The CDR3, as DNA: TGTGCCAGCTCATCGGCAGGGGGTAACGACTACACCTTC. Translating it yields CASSSAGGNDYTF.

The chain couples TRBV5-1 to TRBJ1-4; possible D gene TRBD1, 5 bases. V was pared by 0 bases and J by 3 bases, with 9 bases between. The CDR3 loop spans 15 amino acids. Germline V gives CDR1 SGHRS, CDR2 YFSETQ. DNA for the CDR3: TGCGCCAGCAGCTTGGGGACGGGGGCTAATGAAAAACTGTTTTTT. Translated: CASSLGTGANEKLFF. Supplemented by reference TRBV5-1 and TRBJ1-4, the full variable domain reads KAGVTQTPRYLIKTRGQQVTLSCSPISGHRSVSWYQQTPGQGLQFLFEYFSETQRNKGNFPGRFSGRQFSNSRSEMNVSTLELGDSALYLCASSLGTGANEKLFFGSGTQLSVL.

The DNA for the CDR3 is TGTGCCAGTAAAACCTCCGGGACAAGCCCCTACGAGCAGTACTTC. Its translation is CASKTSGTSPYEQYF. The V gene is TRBV19, the J gene TRBJ2-7; TRBD1 is a possible D gene (6 bases). Trimming removed 7 bases from V and 2 bases from J, with 18 bases in between. The V gene's germline CDR1 is LNHDA and CDR2 SQIVND (reference sequence). The CDR3 runs 15 residues. Full variable domain (outside the CDR3, taken from reference TRBV19 and TRBJ2-7): DGGITQSPKYLFRKEGQNVTLSCEQNLNHDAMYWYRQDPGQGLRLIYYSQIVNDFQKGDIAEGYSVSREKKESFPLTVTSAQKNPTAFYLCASKTSGTSPYEQYFGPGTRLTVT.

The chain's CDR3 is CAWSGTGPGVEQYF. The CDR3 DNA is TGTGCCTGGAGTGGGACAGGGCCGGGAGTTGAGCAGTACTTC. The V gene is TRBV30, the J gene TRBJ2-7, with TRBD1 identical over 8 bases. After removal of 1 base from V and 7 bases from J, the junction contained 9 bases not matched to a gene. Germline V gene lookup returns CDR1 GTSNPN and CDR2 SVGIG (reference sequence). The CDR3 is 14 amino acids. The full variable domain, in which reference TRBV30 and TRBJ2-7 provide the parts outside the CDR3, is SQTIHQWPATLVQPVGSPLSLECTVEGTSNPNLYWYRQAAGRGLQLLFYSVGIGQISSEVPQNLSASRPQDRQFILSSKKLLLSDSGFYLCAWSGTGPGVEQYFGPGTRLTVT.

The chain employs TRBV29-1 and TRBJ1-2; 9 positions agree with TRBD1. Germline V lookup: CDR1 SQVTM, CDR2 ANQGSEA. The length of the CDR3 is 14 residues. Losses at the gene ends were 5 bases for V and 7 bases for J; bases not matched to a gene: 11. CDR3 nucleotide sequence: TGCAGCGTTCGAAAACCGGGACAGGGCGGTGGCTACACCTTC. This sequence encodes CSVRKPGQGGGYTF.

This clone has just one count. This rearrangement joins TRBV5-1 to TRBJ1-2, with unresolved D. Trimming cost V 0 bases and J 4 bases, with 7 bases left between them. This CDR3 spans 13 amino acids. CDR1 is SGHRS, CDR2 YFSETQ, per germline. The CDR3 coding sequence is TGCGCCAGCAGCTTGGGTGAAAGCTATGGCTACACCTTC. Its translation is CASSLGESYGYTF.

DNA for the CDR3: TGTGCCAGCTCCCCGGGGGGACGTTCACCCCTCCACTTT. As protein: CASSPGGRSPLHF. The chain is built from TRBV18 and TRBJ1-6; D is perhaps TRBD1 (5 bases). Germline V CDR1 and CDR2: KGHSH, LQKENI. The V end lost 6 bases, the J end lost 9 bases, and 12 bases lay between the germline ends. This CDR3 contains 13 residues.

The chain links TRBV4-1 to TRBJ2-1; 9 bases line up with TRBD2. Per the germline V gene, CDR1 is MGHRA and CDR2 is YSYEKL. V dropped 1 base and J dropped 8; count of bases not matched to a gene: 6. This CDR3 comprises 15 residues. CDR3 region: CASSQGPRGGDEQFF. The CDR3 DNA reads as TGCGCCAGCAGCCAAGGGCCGCGGGGGGGCGATGAGCAGTTCTTC.

This clone has only a few counts. The CDR3 here is CASSMISGPQRDTQYF. In DNA, the CDR3 is TGTGCCAGTAGTATGATAAGCGGTCCCCAAAGAGATACGCAGTATTTT. The V and J genes are TRBV19 and TRBJ2-3, with a possible D match to TRBD2 (5 bases). Trimming took off 3 bases at V and 5 bases at J, with 18 bases between the two ends. This CDR3 is 16 amino acids long. The germline V gene has CDR1 LNHDA and CDR2 SQIVND (reference sequence).

This chain connects TRBV7-9 to TRBJ1-1, with a tentative D call TRBD1 (5 bases). The length of the CDR3 is 14 residues. Germline assignment: CDR1 SEHNR and CDR2 FQNEAQ (reference sequence). V gave up 1 base and J gave up 5 bases, with 11 bases separating them. The CDR3, as DNA: TGTGCCAGCAGCTTAGGGGCAGGGATGACTGAAGCTTTCTTT. Protein sequence: CASSLGAGMTEAFF. Together with reference TRBV7-9 and TRBJ1-1, the CDR3 gives the full variable domain: DTGVSQNPRHKITKRGQNVTFRCDPISEHNRLYWYRQTLGQGPEFLTYFQNEAQLEKSRLLSDRFSAERPKGSFSTLEIQRTEQGDSAMYLCASSLGAGMTEAFFGQGTRLTVV.

This rearrangement joins TRBV29-1 to TRBJ1-2; D ambiguous. Trimming shortened V by 6 bases and J by 8 bases, and 13 bases separated the two germline ends. The germline gives CDR1 SQVTM, CDR2 ANQGSEA. This CDR3 spans 11 amino acids. CDR3 DNA: TGCAGCGTAGGCCCCGAGGGCGGCTACACCTTC. This sequence encodes CSVGPEGGYTF.

This chain links TRBV7-9 with TRBJ2-7, with no clear D. Per germline, CDR1 SEHNR and CDR2 FQNEAQ (reference sequence). The germline V and J ends were trimmed by 7 bases and 5 bases, with 9 bases remaining between them. The CDR3 runs 11 residues. CDR3 in amino acids: CASTPLNEQYF. Written as DNA, the CDR3 is TGTGCCAGCACCCCTCTTAACGAGCAGTACTTC.

The chain employs TRBV3-1 (or the pseudogene TRBV3-2) and TRBJ2-2; 13 bases line up with TRBD2. Germline CDR1 and CDR2: LGHDT and YNNKEL (reference sequence). The CDR3 spans 15 residues. V was clipped by 6 bases and J by 6 bases; unmatched bases: 4. The CDR3 sequence: CASSQTSGGAGELFF. CDR3 sequence (DNA): TGTGCCAGCAGTCAAACTAGCGGGGGGGCCGGGGAGCTGTTTTTT.

This chain links TRBV7-2 with TRBJ1-2; D remains unclear. Trimming stripped 5 bases from V and 4 bases from J, with 14 bases between. CDR1 is SGHTA, CDR2 FQGNSA, per germline. This CDR3 is 14 amino acids long. The CDR3 bases are TGTGCCAGCAGCCCCCGACACCAAATCTATGGCTACACCTTC. It encodes CASSPRHQIYGYTF.

The chain combines TRBV5-1 with TRBJ1-3; D is unresolved. Between the trimmed V and J ends, which lost 5 bases and 0 bases, there was a span of 15 bases. Germline V gives CDR1 SGHRS, CDR2 YFSETQ. There are 16 residues in the CDR3. The CDR3: CASSLSRLSSGNTIYF. The CDR3 DNA is TGCGCCAGCAGTCTTTCCAGGCTAAGCTCTGGAAACACCATATATTTT.

The J gene is TRBJ2-1, the V gene TRBV4-1; possible D gene TRBD1, 5 bases. Trimming pared 1 base from V and 1 base from J, leaving 8 bases between. This CDR3 comprises 15 residues. In germline, CDR1 is MGHRA, CDR2 YSYEKL. CDR3 nucleotides: TGCGCCAGCAGCCAAGTGAAGGGGTCCTACAATGAGCAGTTCTTC. This gives the protein CASSQVKGSYNEQFF.

The rearrangement uses TRBV5-4 and TRBJ1-1; a possible D gene is TRBD1 (5 bases). V was clipped by 2 bases and J by 1 base, with 6 bases between them. CDR3 length: 13 amino acids. The V gene's germline CDR1 is SGHNT and CDR2 YYREEE (reference sequence). The CDR3 spells CASSLGENTEAFF. In DNA, the CDR3 is TGTGCCAGCAGCTTAGGGGAGAACACTGAAGCTTTCTTT.

A single count supports this clone. The rearrangement links TRBV11-2 to TRBJ2-1; 8 positions match TRBD1. CDR3 size: 14 residues. With V trimmed by 1 base and J by 7 bases, 3 bases remained unmatched. CDR1 is SGHAT, CDR2 FQNNGV, per germline. CDR3 sequence (DNA): TGTGCCAGCAGCTTAGTTCAGGGGGCGAATGAGCAGTTCTTC. Its translation is CASSLVQGANEQFF.

This chain connects TRBV6-5 to TRBJ1-6; 7 positions agree with TRBD1. Trimming cost V 5 bases and J 8 bases; bases outside gene matches: 3. Germline V CDR1 and CDR2: MNHEY, SVGAGI. This CDR3 contains 13 residues. In DNA form, the CDR3 reads TGTGCCAGCAGTCAGGGGGTTCATTCACCCCTCCACTTT. Translation gives CASSQGVHSPLHF.

This clone has just a few counts. The chain has TRBV5-4 and TRBJ2-1; 7 bases line up with TRBD1. The CDR3 has 15 amino acids. The junction had 8 bases not matched to a gene; V was cut back by 3 bases and J by 5 bases. Germline assignment: CDR1 SGHNT and CDR2 YYREEE (reference sequence). DNA of the CDR3: TGTGCCAGCAGCTCCCCGACAGGGACGAACAATGAGCAGTTCTTC. It is translated as CASSSPTGTNNEQFF.

The J gene is TRBJ2-1, the V gene TRBV5-1; TRBD1 matches at 7 bases. With 4 bases clipped from V and 6 bases from J, the junction kept 4 bases outside the gene matches. This CDR3 contains 13 residues. The germline V gene has CDR1 SGHRS and CDR2 YFSETQ. The CDR3 DNA sequence: TGCGCCAGCAGCCTGGGACAGATCAATGAGCAGTTCTTC. This sequence encodes CASSLGQINEQFF.

In its sample, this clone was seen a few times. The chain recombines TRBV19 with TRBJ1-1; D remains ambiguous. The CDR3 is 15 residues long. Trimming removed 5 bases from V and 4 bases from J, with 17 bases in between. CDR1 is LNHDA, CDR2 SQIVND, per germline (reference sequence). In DNA form, the CDR3 reads TGTGCCAGTAGTCGGTCCGAGGGCCCGGGCACTGAAGCTTTCTTT. This sequence encodes CASSRSEGPGTEAFF.

V is TRBV11-3 and J is TRBJ2-7; 11 positions match TRBD1. V trimming: 6 bases; J trimming: 0 bases; junction bases outside the gene matches: 4. The germline V gene has CDR1 SGHNT and CDR2 YENEEA. The CDR3 is made up of 15 amino acids. The CDR3 nucleotides are TGTGCCAGCAGTCAAGGACAGGGGGCCTCCTACGAGCAGTACTTC. The encoded protein is CASSQGQGASYEQYF.